The clone carrying this T cell receptor (beta chain) was seen a single time. Noted treatment: 19 received Ad26.COV2.S at low or high dose, single or two shots; 5 received placebo; per-sample allocation not given. Sampling occurred on day 63 after the first vaccine or placebo injection. Looked up from germline, CDR1 is SGDLS and CDR2 is YYNGEE. V lost 1 base and J lost 10, with 9 bases in between. This CDR3 has 13 amino acids. The sample belongs to a study of Ad26.COV2.S vaccination and SARS-CoV-2 variants. Study background: By the intramuscular route, Ad26.COV2.S was given once, or twice 56 days apart.

The table came from immunoSEQ multiplex PCR; TCRdb's copy has only in-frame clones and leaves some out. The sample gives about 350,000 clones, 85% of which show up once; roughly 3.1% is in the top ten. The receptor's source is a person between 18 and 65 years old who received the Ad26.COV2.S COVID-19 vaccine or a placebo. The starting material was peripheral blood, obtained in a trial of Ad26.COV2.S vaccine versus placebo. This chain connects TRBV9 to TRBJ1-6; no firm D call. CDR3 in DNA: TGTGCCAGCAGCGTAAATGATATGTCACCCCTCCACTTT. Residues: CASSVNDMSPLHF.